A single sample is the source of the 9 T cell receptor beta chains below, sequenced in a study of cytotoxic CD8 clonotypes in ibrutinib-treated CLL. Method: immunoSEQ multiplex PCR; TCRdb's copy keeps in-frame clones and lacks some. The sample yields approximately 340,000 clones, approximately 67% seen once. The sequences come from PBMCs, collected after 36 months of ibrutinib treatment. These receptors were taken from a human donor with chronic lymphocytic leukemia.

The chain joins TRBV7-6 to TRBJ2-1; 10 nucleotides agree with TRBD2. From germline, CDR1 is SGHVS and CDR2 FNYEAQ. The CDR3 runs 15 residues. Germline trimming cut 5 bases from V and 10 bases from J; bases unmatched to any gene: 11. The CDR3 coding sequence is TGTGCCAGCAGCCGGCCAGCGGGAGGGTTTACCGAGCAGTTCTTC. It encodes CASSRPAGGFTEQFF.

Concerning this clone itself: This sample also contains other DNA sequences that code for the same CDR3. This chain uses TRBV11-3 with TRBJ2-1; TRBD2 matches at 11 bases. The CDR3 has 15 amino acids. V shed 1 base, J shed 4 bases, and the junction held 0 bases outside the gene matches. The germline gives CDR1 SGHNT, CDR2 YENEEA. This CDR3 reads CASSLGTSGYNEQFF. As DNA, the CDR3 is TGTGCCAGCAGCTTAGGGACTAGCGGGTACAATGAGCAGTTCTTC.

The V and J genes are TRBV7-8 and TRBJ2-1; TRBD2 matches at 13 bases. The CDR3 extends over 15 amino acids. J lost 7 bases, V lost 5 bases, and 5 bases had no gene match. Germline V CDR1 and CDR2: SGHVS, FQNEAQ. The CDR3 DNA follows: TGTGCCAGCAGCAGAGGGACTAGCGGGAAAAATGAGCAGTTCTTC. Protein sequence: CASSRGTSGKNEQFF. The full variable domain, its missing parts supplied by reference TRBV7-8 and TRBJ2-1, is GAGVSQSPRYKVAKRGQDVALRCDPISGHVSLFWYQQALGQGPEFLTYFQNEAQLDKSGLPSDRFFAERPEGSVSTLKIQRTQQEDSAVYLCASSRGTSGKNEQFFGPGTRLTVL.

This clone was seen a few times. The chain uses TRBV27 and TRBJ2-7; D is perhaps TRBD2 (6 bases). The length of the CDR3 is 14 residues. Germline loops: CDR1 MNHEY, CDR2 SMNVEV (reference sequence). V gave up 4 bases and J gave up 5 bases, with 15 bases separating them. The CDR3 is CASSSATRSHEQYF. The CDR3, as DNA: TGTGCCAGCAGTTCCGCGACTAGATCCCACGAGCAGTACTTC.

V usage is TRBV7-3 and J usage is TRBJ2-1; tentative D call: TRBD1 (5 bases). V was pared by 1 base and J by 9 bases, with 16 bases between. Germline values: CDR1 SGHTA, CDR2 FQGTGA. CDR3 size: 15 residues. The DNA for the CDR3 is TGTGCCAGCAGCTTAATGGGCCAGGGCCCATCTGAGCAGTTCTTC. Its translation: CASSLMGQGPSEQFF.

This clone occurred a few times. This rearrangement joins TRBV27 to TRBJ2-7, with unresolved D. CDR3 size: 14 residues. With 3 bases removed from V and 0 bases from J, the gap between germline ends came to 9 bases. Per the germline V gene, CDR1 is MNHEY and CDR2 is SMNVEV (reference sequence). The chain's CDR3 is CASSLGRSSYEQYF. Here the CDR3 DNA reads TGTGCCAGCAGTTTGGGCAGGTCCTCCTACGAGCAGTACTTC.

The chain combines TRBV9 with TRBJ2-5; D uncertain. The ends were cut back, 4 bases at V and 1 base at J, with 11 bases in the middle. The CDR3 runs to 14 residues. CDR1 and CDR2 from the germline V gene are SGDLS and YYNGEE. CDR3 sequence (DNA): TGTGCCAGCAGCCTTCTGGACCGCCAAGAGACCCAGTACTTC. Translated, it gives CASSLLDRQETQYF. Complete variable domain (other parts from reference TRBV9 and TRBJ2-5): DSGVTQTPKHLITATGQRVTLRCSPRSGDLSVYWYQQSLDQGLQFLIQYYNGEERAKGNILERFSAQQFPDLHSELNLSSLELGDSALYFCASSLLDRQETQYFGPGTRLLVL.

Here the CDR3 reads CASSPRLAGGTDTQYF. In nucleotides, the CDR3 is TGTGCCAGCAGCCCCAGACTAGCGGGGGGGACAGATACGCAGTATTTT. This chain links TRBV7-3 with TRBJ2-3; 14 bases align to TRBD2. The length of the CDR3 is 16 residues. Germline lookup yields CDR1 SGHTA and CDR2 FQGTGA. V gave up 5 bases and J gave up 3 bases; unmatched junction bases: 4.

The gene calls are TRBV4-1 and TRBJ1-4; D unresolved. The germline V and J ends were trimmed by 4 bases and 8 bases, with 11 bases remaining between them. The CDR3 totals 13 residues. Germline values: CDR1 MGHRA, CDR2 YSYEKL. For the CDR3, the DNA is TGCGCCAGCAGCCCAGCCGCCGGCGAAAAACTGTTTTTT. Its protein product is CASSPAAGEKLFF.